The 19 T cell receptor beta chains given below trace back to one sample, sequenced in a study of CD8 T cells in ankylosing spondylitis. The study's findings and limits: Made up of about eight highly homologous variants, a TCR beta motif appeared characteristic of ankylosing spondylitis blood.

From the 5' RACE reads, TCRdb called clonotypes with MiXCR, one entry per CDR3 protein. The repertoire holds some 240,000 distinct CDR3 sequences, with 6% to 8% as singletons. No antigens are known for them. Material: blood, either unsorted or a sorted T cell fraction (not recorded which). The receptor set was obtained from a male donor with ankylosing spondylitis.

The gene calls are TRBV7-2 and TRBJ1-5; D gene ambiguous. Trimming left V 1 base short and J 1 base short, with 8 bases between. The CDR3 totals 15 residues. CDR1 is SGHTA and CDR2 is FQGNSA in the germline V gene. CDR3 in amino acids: CASSLGGFSNQPQHF. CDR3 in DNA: TGTGCCAGCAGCTTAGGGGGTTTCAGCAATCAGCCCCAGCATTTT. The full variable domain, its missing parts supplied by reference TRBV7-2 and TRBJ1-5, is GAGVSQSPSNKVTEKGKDVELRCDPISGHTALYWYRQSLGQGLEFLIYFQGNSAPDKSGLPSDRFSAERTGGSVSTLTIQRTQQEDSAVYLCASSLGGFSNQPQHFGDGTRLSIL.

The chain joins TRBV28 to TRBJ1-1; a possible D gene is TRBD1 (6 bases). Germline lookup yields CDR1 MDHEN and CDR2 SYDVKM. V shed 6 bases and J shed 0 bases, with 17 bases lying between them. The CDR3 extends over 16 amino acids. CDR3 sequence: CASSRLVWGLNTEAFF. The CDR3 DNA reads TGTGCCAGCAGCCGACTGGTTTGGGGGCTGAACACTGAAGCTTTCTTT.

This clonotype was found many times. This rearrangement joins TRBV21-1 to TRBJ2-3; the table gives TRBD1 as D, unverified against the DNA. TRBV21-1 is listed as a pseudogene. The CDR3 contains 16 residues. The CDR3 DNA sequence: TGTGCCAGGTACCCCAAACAGGGGCCTGCGGGAGATACGCAGTATTTT. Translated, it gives CARYPKQGPAGDTQYF.

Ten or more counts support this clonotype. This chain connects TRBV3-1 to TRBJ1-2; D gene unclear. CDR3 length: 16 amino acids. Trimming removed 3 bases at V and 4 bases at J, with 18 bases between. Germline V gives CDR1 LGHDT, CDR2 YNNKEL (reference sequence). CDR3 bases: TGTGCCAGCAGCCACACCCAAAACTCAGCTCCCTATGGCTACACCTTC. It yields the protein CASSHTQNSAPYGYTF.

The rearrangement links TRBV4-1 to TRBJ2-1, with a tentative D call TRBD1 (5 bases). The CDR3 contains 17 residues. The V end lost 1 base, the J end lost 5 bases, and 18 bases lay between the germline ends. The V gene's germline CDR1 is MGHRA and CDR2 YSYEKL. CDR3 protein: CASSQVLGAQIHNEQFF. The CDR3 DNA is TGCGCCAGCAGCCAAGTTCTAGGGGCCCAGATCCACAATGAGCAGTTCTTC.

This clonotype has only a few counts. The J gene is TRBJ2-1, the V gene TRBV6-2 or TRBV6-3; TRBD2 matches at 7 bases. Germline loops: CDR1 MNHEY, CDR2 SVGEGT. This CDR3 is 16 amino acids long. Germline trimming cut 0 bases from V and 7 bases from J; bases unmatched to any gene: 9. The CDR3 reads CASSYSIERGGNEQFF. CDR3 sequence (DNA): TGTGCCAGCAGTTACTCGATCGAGCGGGGAGGGAATGAGCAGTTCTTC.

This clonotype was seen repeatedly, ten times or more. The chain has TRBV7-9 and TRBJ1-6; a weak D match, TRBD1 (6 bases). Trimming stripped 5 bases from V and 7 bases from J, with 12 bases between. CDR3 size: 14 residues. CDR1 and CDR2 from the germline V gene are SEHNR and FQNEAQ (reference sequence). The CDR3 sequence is CASSLPQGNSPLHF. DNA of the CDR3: TGTGCCAGCAGCCTCCCCCAGGGGAATTCACCCCTCCACTTT.

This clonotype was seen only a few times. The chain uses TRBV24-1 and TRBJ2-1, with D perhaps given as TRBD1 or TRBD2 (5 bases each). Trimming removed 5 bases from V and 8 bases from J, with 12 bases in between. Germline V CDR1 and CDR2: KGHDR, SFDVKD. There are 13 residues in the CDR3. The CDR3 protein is CATSAVMGDEQFF. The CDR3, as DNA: TGTGCCACCAGTGCGGTCATGGGGGATGAGCAGTTCTTC.

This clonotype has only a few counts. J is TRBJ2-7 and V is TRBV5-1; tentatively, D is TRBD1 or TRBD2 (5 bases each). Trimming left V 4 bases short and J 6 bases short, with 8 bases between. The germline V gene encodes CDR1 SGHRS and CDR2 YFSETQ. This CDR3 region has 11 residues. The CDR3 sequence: CASSGGVEQYF. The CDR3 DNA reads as TGCGCCAGCAGCGGGGGAGTCGAGCAGTACTTC.

DNA of the CDR3: TGCAGTGGGTCCGGTTTGCCCTCGCTCCGAACAGGAGTCAGAGATACGCAGTATTTT. Translating gives CSGSGLPSLRTGVRDTQYF. The V call is TRBV20-1, the J call TRBJ2-3; weak D call: TRBD1 (5 bases). Trimming removed 7 bases from V and 5 bases from J, with 34 bases in between. This CDR3 spans 19 amino acids. Looked up from germline, CDR1 is DFQATT and CDR2 is SNEGSKA (reference sequence).

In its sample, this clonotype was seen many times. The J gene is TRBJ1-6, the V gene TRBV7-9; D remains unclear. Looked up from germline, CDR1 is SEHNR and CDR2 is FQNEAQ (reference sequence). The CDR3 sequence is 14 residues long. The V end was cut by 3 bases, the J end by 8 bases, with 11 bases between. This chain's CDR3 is CASSFPAWDSPLHF. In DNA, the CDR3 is TGTGCCAGCAGCTTTCCCGCCTGGGATTCACCCCTCCACTTT.

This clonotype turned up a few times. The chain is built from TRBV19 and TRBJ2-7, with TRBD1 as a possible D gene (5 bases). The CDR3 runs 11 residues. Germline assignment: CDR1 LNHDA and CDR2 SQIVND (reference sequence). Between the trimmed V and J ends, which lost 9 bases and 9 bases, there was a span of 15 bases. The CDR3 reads CASLAGAAQYF. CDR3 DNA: TGTGCCAGCCTGGCTGGGGCGGCGCAGTACTTC.

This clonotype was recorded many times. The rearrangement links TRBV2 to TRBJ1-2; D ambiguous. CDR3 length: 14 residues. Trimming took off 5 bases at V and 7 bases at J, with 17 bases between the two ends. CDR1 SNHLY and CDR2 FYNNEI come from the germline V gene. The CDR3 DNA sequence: TGTGCCAGCAGTACCGGGTCCAAGAGTGGTGGCTACACCTTC. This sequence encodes CASSTGSKSGGYTF.

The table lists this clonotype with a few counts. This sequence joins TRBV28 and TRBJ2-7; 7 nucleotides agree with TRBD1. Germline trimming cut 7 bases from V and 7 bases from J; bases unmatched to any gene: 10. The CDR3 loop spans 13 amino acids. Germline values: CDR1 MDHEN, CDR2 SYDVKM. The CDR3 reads CASKEEGAYEQYF. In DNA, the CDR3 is TGTGCCAGCAAGGAAGAGGGGGCGTATGAGCAGTACTTC. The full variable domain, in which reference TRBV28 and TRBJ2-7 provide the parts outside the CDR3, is DVKVTQSSRYLVKRTGEKVFLECVQDMDHENMFWYRQDPGLGLRLIYFSYDVKMKEKGDIPEGYSVSREKKERFSLILESASTNQTSMYLCASKEEGAYEQYFGPGTRLTVT.

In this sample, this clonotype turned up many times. CDR3 sequence reads: CASSSEREGAYNEQFF. In DNA, the CDR3 is TGTGCCAGCAGTTCCGAGCGGGAGGGGGCCTACAATGAGCAGTTCTTC. This rearrangement joins TRBV28 to TRBJ2-1; 10 positions agree with TRBD2. This CDR3 region has 16 residues. The trim removed 4 bases at V and 2 bases at J, leaving 5 bases unmatched. In germline, CDR1 is MDHEN, CDR2 SYDVKM.

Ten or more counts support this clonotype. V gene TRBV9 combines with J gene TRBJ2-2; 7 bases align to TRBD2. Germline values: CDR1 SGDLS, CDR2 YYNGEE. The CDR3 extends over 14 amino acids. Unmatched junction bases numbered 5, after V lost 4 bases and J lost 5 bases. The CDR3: CASSLRLATGELFF. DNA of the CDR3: TGTGCCAGCAGCCTACGACTAGCTACCGGGGAGCTGTTTTTT.

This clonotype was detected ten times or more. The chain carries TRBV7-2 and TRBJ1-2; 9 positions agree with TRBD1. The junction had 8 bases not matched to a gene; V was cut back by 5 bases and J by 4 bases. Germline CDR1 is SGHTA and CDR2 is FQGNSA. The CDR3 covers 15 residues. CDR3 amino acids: CASSTGQGDVYGYTF. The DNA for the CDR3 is TGTGCCAGCAGCACGGGACAGGGAGACGTCTATGGCTACACCTTC.

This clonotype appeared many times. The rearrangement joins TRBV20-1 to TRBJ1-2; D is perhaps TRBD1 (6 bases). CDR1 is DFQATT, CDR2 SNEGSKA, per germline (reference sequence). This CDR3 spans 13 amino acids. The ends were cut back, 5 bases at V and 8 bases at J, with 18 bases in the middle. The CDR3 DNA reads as TGCAGTGCTTGGGGGCGGGGCCTCCGAGGCTACACCTTC. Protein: CSAWGRGLRGYTF.

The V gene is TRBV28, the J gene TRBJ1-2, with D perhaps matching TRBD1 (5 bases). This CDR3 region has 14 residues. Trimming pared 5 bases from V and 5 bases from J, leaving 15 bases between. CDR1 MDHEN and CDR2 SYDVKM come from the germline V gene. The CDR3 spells CASSRPGIGYGYTF. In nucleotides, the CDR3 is TGTGCCAGCAGTCGGCCAGGGATCGGATATGGCTACACCTTC.